What follows describes a single T cell receptor beta chain. The target antigen is unknown. Germline CDR1 and CDR2: MNHEY and SVGEGT. The CDR3 contains 15 residues. V was clipped by 4 bases and J by 2 bases, with 14 bases between them. TCRbeta libraries were built with three rounds of nested PCR, modified from ARM-PCR. TCRdb redid the calling of the multiplex PCR reads with MiXCR, one entry per CDR3 protein. The data show 70,000 to 90,000 distinct CDR3 sequences, around 75% seen once. RNA was extracted from bulk tissue without any cell sorting. These data belong to a study of tumor and adjacent non-tumor tissue in lung cancer. Whole-study context: On average, productive TCRbeta reads reached a few million per sample.

General study findings and limits: Tumor repertoires had a smaller top 100 clone share than normal lung.

The chain employs TRBV6-2 or TRBV6-3 and TRBJ1-1; D might be TRBD1 (6 bases). Sequenced input: lung tumor tissue. This sequence was found in a woman aged 50 to 60 with non-small cell lung cancer. The CDR3 region has the DNA TGTGCCAGCAGTTGTAGGACAGTGGGCAACACTGAAGCTTTCTTT. It is translated as CASSCRTVGNTEAFF.